The 17 T cell receptor beta chains reported below all come from one sample, sequenced in a study of spatial heterogeneity in lung cancer. Time point here: sample taken at primary tumor resection. Antigen specificity for these receptors is unknown. Using its own MiXCR run on the 5' RACE reads, TCRdb lists one record per CDR3 protein. The table records around 100,000 distinct CDR3 sequences, 4% to 4.5% of them present only once. Study-wide points: In tumors, expanded intratumoral alpha and beta TCR counts tracked mutation counts.

Source: lung tumor tissue, taken at surgery. The receptors were gathered from a male donor with early-stage non-small cell lung cancer.

This clonotype was seen a few times. V and J are TRBV9 and TRBJ2-2; weak D call: TRBD2 (5 bases). Trimming cost V 0 bases and J 6 bases, with 15 bases left between them. The CDR3 is made up of 16 amino acids. Germline CDR1 reads SGDLS; CDR2 reads YYNGEE. DNA of the CDR3: TGTGCCAGCAGCGTAGGAACGGGAAAAGATTCCGGGGAGCTGTTTTTT. It translates to CASSVGTGKDSGELFF. The full variable domain, its missing parts supplied by reference TRBV9 and TRBJ2-2, is DSGVTQTPKHLITATGQRVTLRCSPRSGDLSVYWYQQSLDQGLQFLIQYYNGEERAKGNILERFSAQQFPDLHSELNLSSLELGDSALYFCASSVGTGKDSGELFFGEGSRLTVL.

This clonotype was counted at least ten times. The chain uses TRBV6-1 and TRBJ2-7; no definite D call. Germline V lookup: CDR1 MNHNS, CDR2 SASEGT. CDR3 size: 14 residues. V was cut by 8 bases and J by 3 bases, with 17 bases left in between. The CDR3 coding sequence is TGTGCCAGCTATTCCACGGGCGACGGCTACGAGCAGTACTTC. This gives the protein CASYSTGDGYEQYF.

This rearrangement joins TRBV15 to TRBJ1-5; unclear D gene. V was cut by 8 bases and J by 7 bases, with 21 bases left in between. The CDR3 has 15 residues. Germline lookup yields CDR1 LNHNV and CDR2 YYDKDF (reference sequence). The CDR3 nucleotides are TGTGCCACCCGCCGTGGAGCGGAGGTAAGACAGCCCCAGCATTTT. Its protein product is CATRRGAEVRQPQHF.

The rearrangement uses TRBV7-9 and TRBJ1-1, with D possibly matching TRBD1 (5 bases). Deletions cut 5 bases from V and 0 bases from J, with 16 bases between. The CDR3 extends over 16 amino acids. CDR1 is SEHNR, CDR2 FQNEAQ, per germline (reference sequence). The CDR3: CASSGGRGLMNTEAFF. CDR3 sequence (DNA): TGTGCCAGCAGCGGGGGAAGGGGCCTCATGAACACTGAAGCTTTCTTT.

V usage is TRBV10-2 and J usage is TRBJ2-1; 8 bases fit TRBD2. The V gene end was trimmed by 7 bases and the J gene end by 3 bases; junction bases not matched to a gene: 8. The CDR3 has 15 residues. Germline V gives CDR1 WSHSY, CDR2 SAAADI. This CDR3 reads CASTRGGLDYNEQFF. Here the CDR3 DNA reads TGCGCCAGCACCCGGGGGGGACTGGACTACAATGAGCAGTTCTTC.

This clonotype was detected ten times or more. CDR3 sequence reads: CASSDRPGVEDTQYF. CDR3 coding DNA: TGTGCCAGCAGTGACAGGCCCGGCGTAGAGGATACGCAGTATTTT. The chain links TRBV25-1 to TRBJ2-3; D is uncertain. Germline CDR1 and CDR2: MGHDK and SYGVNS. The CDR3 extends over 15 amino acids. With 3 bases removed from V and 6 bases from J, the gap between germline ends came to 16 bases. The full variable domain, rest sourced from reference TRBV25-1 and TRBJ2-3, is EADIYQTPRYLVIGTGKKITLECSQTMGHDKMYWYQQDPGMELHLIHYSYGVNSTEKGDLSSESTVSRIRTEHFPLTLESARPSHTSQYLCASSDRPGVEDTQYFGPGTRLTVL.

This clonotype turned up a few times. This chain uses TRBV2 with TRBJ2-7; D gene ambiguous. From germline, CDR1 is SNHLY and CDR2 FYNNEI. With 4 bases removed from V and 3 bases from J, the gap between germline ends came to 13 bases. This CDR3 contains 14 residues. As DNA, the CDR3 is TGTGCCAGCAGTGCCCTGGGTTTGGGCTACGAGCAGTACTTC. It is translated as CASSALGLGYEQYF.

This clonotype was detected many times. The chain links TRBV7-6 to TRBJ2-5; unclear D gene. Germline assignment: CDR1 SGHVS and CDR2 FNYEAQ. CDR3 length: 13 residues. V was shortened by 6 bases and J by 6 bases, with 14 bases between the two germline ends. CDR3 nucleotide sequence: TGTGCCAGCAGTTGGGGAACCTCCAAGACCCAGTACTTC. It specifies CASSWGTSKTQYF. Full variable domain (remainder filled in from reference TRBV7-6 and TRBJ2-5): GAGVSQSPRYKVTKRGQDVALRCDPISGHVSLYWYRQALGQGPEFLTYFNYEAQQDKSGLPNDRFSAERPEGSISTLTIQRTEQRDSAMYRCASSWGTSKTQYFGPGTRLLVL.

At least ten counts were recorded for this clonotype. The chain carries TRBV15 and TRBJ1-6; D call uncertain. The germline gives CDR1 LNHNV, CDR2 YYDKDF (reference sequence). The CDR3 is 14 residues long. V was trimmed by 6 bases and J by 7 bases, leaving 13 bases between them. Here the CDR3 DNA reads TGTGCCACCAGATTCAAGATCGGCAATTCACCCCTCCACTTT. It is translated as CATRFKIGNSPLHF.

This clonotype was counted many times. This chain joins TRBV5-1 and TRBJ1-3, with D uncertain. The CDR3 spans 15 residues. Trimming removed 0 bases at V and 0 bases at J, with 7 bases between. CDR1 SGHRS and CDR2 YFSETQ come from the germline V gene. The CDR3 DNA follows: TGCGCCAGCAGCTTGGAATTTTCCTCTGGAAACACCATATATTTT. Translated, it gives CASSLEFSSGNTIYF.

The J gene is TRBJ2-1, the V gene TRBV6-2 or TRBV6-3; D is uncertain. The CDR3 has 13 residues. V lost 9 bases to trimming and J lost 5 bases, with 14 bases between them. The germline CDR1 and CDR2 sequences are MNHEY and SVGEGT. The CDR3 loop is CARTVWRNNEQFF. CDR3 nucleotides: TGTGCCAGGACCGTCTGGCGGAACAATGAGCAGTTCTTC.

This clonotype turned up a few times. The gene calls are TRBV20-1 and TRBJ2-2; D perhaps matches TRBD2 (6 bases). The CDR3 length is 15 residues. Germline V CDR1 and CDR2: DFQATT, SNEGSKA (reference sequence). Trimming pared 5 bases from V and 5 bases from J, leaving 18 bases between. The CDR3: CSAPRGTEETGELFF. The CDR3 nucleotides are TGCAGTGCTCCCCGCGGGACTGAAGAAACCGGGGAGCTGTTTTTT.

This clonotype was recorded many times. The V and J genes are TRBV5-4 and TRBJ2-1; TRBD2 might be the D (5 bases). Germline V gene lookup returns CDR1 SGHNT and CDR2 YYREEE (reference sequence). There are 18 residues in the CDR3. V was cut by 0 bases and J by 0 bases, with 16 bases left in between. The CDR3 sequence: CASSLAPPGGLSYNEQFF. CDR3 DNA: TGTGCCAGCAGCTTGGCCCCGCCGGGCGGGCTCTCCTACAATGAGCAGTTCTTC.

The chain couples TRBV21-1 to TRBJ1-2; no DNA check was done on the table's D call, TRBD1. TRBV21-1 represents a pseudogene. The CDR3 contains 17 residues. The CDR3 here is CASSLLRDRGTNYGYTF. CDR3 DNA sequence: TGTGCCAGCAGCCTTCTCCGGGACAGGGGAACTAACTATGGCTACACCTTC.

V and J are TRBV5-1 and TRBJ1-3; no definite D call. The CDR3 has 15 amino acids. The V and J ends lost 7 bases and 1 base respectively, with 15 bases between them. Germline V gene data show CDR1 as SGHRS and CDR2 as YFSETQ. The CDR3 sequence: CASRKDWGSGNTIYF. DNA of the CDR3: TGCGCCAGCCGAAAGGATTGGGGTTCTGGAAACACCATATATTTT.

This clonotype was detected many times. The rearrangement uses TRBV11-2 and TRBJ2-7, with unresolved D. CDR1 and CDR2 (germline): SGHAT, FQNNGV. Trimming stripped 2 bases from V and 0 bases from J, with 5 bases between. This CDR3 has 13 amino acids. The CDR3 here is CASSLPGSYEQYF. The CDR3 coding sequence is TGTGCCAGCAGCTTACCTGGCTCCTACGAGCAGTACTTC.

This clonotype was seen at least ten times. The chain recombines TRBV10-2 with TRBJ2-7; D tentatively reads TRBD1 or TRBD2 (5 bases each). This CDR3 comprises 12 residues. Germline V gene lookup returns CDR1 WSHSY and CDR2 SAAADI. V was pared by 10 bases and J by 6 bases, with 16 bases between. The CDR3 DNA reads TGCGCCATCTTGTCCTCGAGGGGCGAGCAGTACTTC. This translates into CAILSSRGEQYF.